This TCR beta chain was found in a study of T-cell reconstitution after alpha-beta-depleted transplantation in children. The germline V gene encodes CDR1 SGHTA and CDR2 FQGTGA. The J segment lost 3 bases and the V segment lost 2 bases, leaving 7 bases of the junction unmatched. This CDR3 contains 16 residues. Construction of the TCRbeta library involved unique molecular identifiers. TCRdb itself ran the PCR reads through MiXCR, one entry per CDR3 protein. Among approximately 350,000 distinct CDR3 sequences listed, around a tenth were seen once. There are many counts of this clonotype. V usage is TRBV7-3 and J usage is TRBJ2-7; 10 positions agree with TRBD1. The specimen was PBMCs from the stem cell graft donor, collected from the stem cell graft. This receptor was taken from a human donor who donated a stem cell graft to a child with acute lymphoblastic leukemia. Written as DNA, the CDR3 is TGTGCCAGCAGCTTAGGGGACAGGGGCCTAGGCTACGAGCAGTACTTC. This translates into CASSLGDRGLGYEQYF.